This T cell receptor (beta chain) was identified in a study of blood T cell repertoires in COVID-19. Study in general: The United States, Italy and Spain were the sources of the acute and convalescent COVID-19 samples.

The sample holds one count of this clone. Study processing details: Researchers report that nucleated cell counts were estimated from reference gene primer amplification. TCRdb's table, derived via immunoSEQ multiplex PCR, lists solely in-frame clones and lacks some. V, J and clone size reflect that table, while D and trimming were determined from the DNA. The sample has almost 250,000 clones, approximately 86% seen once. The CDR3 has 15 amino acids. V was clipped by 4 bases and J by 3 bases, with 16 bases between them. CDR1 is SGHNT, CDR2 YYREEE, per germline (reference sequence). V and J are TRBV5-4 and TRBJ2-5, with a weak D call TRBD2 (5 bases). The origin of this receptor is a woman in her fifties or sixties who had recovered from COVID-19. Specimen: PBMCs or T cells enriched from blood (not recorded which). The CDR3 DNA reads TGTGCCAGCAGCCTAACAATTACTAGAAAAGAGACCCAGTACTTC. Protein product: CASSLTITRKETQYF.